Shown below are 26 T cell receptor beta chains from a single sample sequenced in a study of T cells in Graves' hyperthyroidism and ophthalmopathy (dated by TCRdb to the late 2010s). The library was built by means of multiplex PCR. Sequencing used an Illumina HiSeq 2000. The TCR beta CDR3 regions were amplified from RNA transcripts. The first round of RT-PCR for the TCR CDR3 was performed with the HTBI primer set and the Qiagen OneStep RT-PCR kit. TCRdb applied fastp at Q25 and MiXCR to the public reads, then kept only in-frame beta chains. Under each unique CDR3 protein, matching rows form one entry showing the most common genes and DNA. This sample is represented by 640,000 or so distinct CDR3 sequences; approximately 14% of them were singletons. Around 4.1% of the sample comes from the top ten. Source material: blood. The receptors were gathered from a woman between 40 and 50 years old with Graves' ophthalmopathy.

This clonotype has at least ten counts. The gene calls are TRBV27 and TRBJ2-7, with D tentatively TRBD2 (6 bases). CDR3 length equals 12 residues. CDR1 and CDR2 from the germline V gene are MNHEY and SMNVEV (reference sequence). With 5 bases removed from V and 7 bases from J, the gap between germline ends came to 12 bases. In nucleotides, the CDR3 is TGTGCCAGCAGTCGAATGGGGAGGGAGCAGTACTTC. Its protein product is CASSRMGREQYF.

This clonotype was recorded many times. The chain recombines TRBV30 with TRBJ1-1; D is undetermined. The CDR3 covers 14 residues. Germline assignment: CDR1 GTSNPN and CDR2 SVGIG (reference sequence). Trimming shortened V by 1 base and J by 0 bases, and 9 bases separated the two germline ends. The CDR3 reads CAWSEGRMNTEAFF. The CDR3 coding sequence is TGTGCCTGGAGTGAAGGACGTATGAACACTGAAGCTTTCTTT.

This clonotype was observed at least ten times. The chain links TRBV20-1 to TRBJ2-5, with 9 bases that match TRBD1. Germline CDR1 DFQATT, CDR2 SNEGSKA (reference sequence). The V and J ends lost 4 bases and 6 bases, in that order; junction bases with no gene match: 9. The CDR3 covers 14 residues. The CDR3 bases are TGCAGTGCTACGCCGGGACAGGGCCCACAGACCCAGTACTTC. Amino acid sequence: CSATPGQGPQTQYF.

The chain has TRBV27 and TRBJ2-7; the D is unclear. This CDR3 region has 16 residues. CDR1 is MNHEY, CDR2 SMNVEV, per germline (reference sequence). Between the trimmed V and J ends, which lost 5 bases and 2 bases, there was a span of 19 bases. The CDR3: CASSPTPGLFPYEQYF. The CDR3 coding sequence is TGTGCCAGCAGTCCCACGCCGGGTTTGTTCCCCTACGAGCAGTACTTC.

This clonotype was seen ten or more times. This chain uses TRBV29-1 with TRBJ1-2; D is perhaps TRBD1 (5 bases). The length of the CDR3 is 14 residues. Trimming took off 7 bases at V and 2 bases at J, with 17 bases between the two ends. From germline, CDR1 is SQVTM and CDR2 ANQGSEA. This chain's CDR3 is CSGLTLGRNYGYTF. CDR3 bases: TGCAGCGGTTTGACCCTGGGACGAAACTATGGCTACACCTTC.

This chain uses TRBV5-1 with TRBJ2-7; 12 nucleotides align to TRBD2. V shed 3 bases and J 0 bases; nucleotides not matched to a gene: 7. This CDR3 is built from 17 residues. Germline V CDR1 and CDR2: SGHRS, YFSETQ. The CDR3 DNA follows: TGCGCCAGCAGCTCGCTAGCGGGAGGGCCGGGCTCCTACGAGCAGTACTTC. Translating it yields CASSSLAGGPGSYEQYF.

This clonotype was counted ten times or more. The rearrangement joins TRBV5-4 to TRBJ2-7; TRBD1 might be the D (7 bases). Germline assignment: CDR1 SGHNT and CDR2 YYREEE (reference sequence). The CDR3 spans 13 residues. V shed 4 bases and J shed 6 bases, with 14 bases lying between them. Here the CDR3 DNA reads TGTGCCAGCAGCAAGGAGGGGGCTAGCGAGCAGTACTTC. This codes for CASSKEGASEQYF.

This clonotype was counted many times. The rearrangement uses TRBV28 and TRBJ2-5, with D perhaps given as TRBD1 or TRBD2 (5 bases each). CDR1 and CDR2 from the germline V gene are MDHEN and SYDVKM. The length of the CDR3 is 13 residues. V gave up 7 bases and J gave up 3 bases, with 12 bases separating them. The CDR3 nucleotides read TGTGCCAGCAATTTGGGGGTAGAAGAGACCCAGTACTTC. This translates into CASNLGVEETQYF.

The chain uses TRBV20-1 and TRBJ2-2; no reliable D call. The ends were cut back, 0 bases at V and 0 bases at J, with 14 bases in the middle. CDR3 length: 17 residues. Germline CDR1 DFQATT, CDR2 SNEGSKA (reference sequence). CDR3 amino acids: CSARDALRFANTGELFF. DNA for the CDR3: TGCAGTGCTAGAGACGCCCTCCGGTTCGCGAACACCGGGGAGCTGTTTTTT.

The J gene is TRBJ1-2, the V gene TRBV15; D is perhaps TRBD1 (5 bases). The germline V and J ends were trimmed by 1 base and 3 bases, with 12 bases remaining between them. The CDR3 sequence is 15 residues long. In germline, CDR1 is LNHNV, CDR2 YYDKDF (reference sequence). For the CDR3, the DNA is TGTGCCACCAGCAGAGGCAGGGTCCCCTACTATGGCTACACCTTC. It codes for CATSRGRVPYYGYTF.

This clonotype was counted ten times or more. The rearrangement uses TRBV4-2 and TRBJ2-5; possibly TRBD2 for D (5 bases). Deletions cut 2 bases from V and 2 bases from J, with 9 bases between. Germline values: CDR1 LGHNA, CDR2 YNFKEQ. This CDR3 region has 14 residues. The CDR3 sequence: CASSQYQRQETQYF. DNA of the CDR3: TGTGCCAGCAGCCAATATCAGCGGCAAGAGACCCAGTACTTC.

This clonotype came up many times. The rearrangement uses TRBV9 and TRBJ2-7; 10 positions match TRBD2. Germline CDR1 reads SGDLS; CDR2 reads YYNGEE. J gave up 6 bases and V 2 bases, and 5 bases lay outside the gene matches. The CDR3 extends over 14 amino acids. The DNA of the CDR3 is TGTGCCAGCAGCGTCCTAGCGGGAGTTAGCGAGCAGTACTTC. Translated, it gives CASSVLAGVSEQYF.

This clonotype was found once. The chain has TRBV12-3 or TRBV12-4 and TRBJ1-5, with TRBD1 matching over 7 bases. V gave up 5 bases and J gave up 6 bases; unmatched junction bases: 22. The CDR3 is 19 amino acids. The DNA of the CDR3 is TGTGCCAGCAGTATTACTGGACAGGAGCTTCAATTAGGTGGTCAGCCCCAGCATTTT. This sequence encodes CASSITGQELQLGGQPQHF.

The chain employs TRBV5-1 and TRBJ1-1, with 9 bases that match TRBD1. V lost 4 bases and J lost 5; bases outside the gene matches: 9. This CDR3 spans 15 amino acids. CDR1 is SGHRS and CDR2 is YFSETQ in the germline V gene. The CDR3 reads CASSGGQGFDTEAFF. The CDR3 DNA follows: TGCGCCAGCAGCGGCGGACAGGGGTTCGATACTGAAGCTTTCTTT.

This clonotype has a handful of counts. CDR3 sequence reads: CSVDQGDNSPLHF. In DNA, the CDR3 is TGCAGCGTTGATCAGGGTGATAATTCACCCCTCCACTTT. V gene TRBV29-1 combines with J gene TRBJ1-6; a weak D match, TRBD1 (5 bases). V was shortened by 3 bases and J by 5 bases, with 8 bases between the two germline ends. CDR3 length: 13 residues. The germline V gene has CDR1 SQVTM and CDR2 ANQGSEA.

This clonotype was seen more than once but under ten times. CDR3: CASSLSAVIQETQYF. For the CDR3, the DNA is TGTGCCAGCAGTTTATCGGCCGTAATTCAAGAGACCCAGTACTTC. The V gene is TRBV27, the J gene TRBJ2-5; D unresolved. The CDR3 is 15 residues long. V lost 0 bases, J lost 2 bases, and 10 bases lay in between. Germline CDR1 MNHEY, CDR2 SMNVEV (reference sequence).

In its sample, this clonotype was seen many times. J is TRBJ2-7 and V is TRBV25-1, with 7 bases identical to TRBD1. J gave up 5 bases and V 7 bases, and 11 bases lay outside the gene matches. The germline V gene has CDR1 MGHDK and CDR2 SYGVNS. The CDR3 totals 14 residues. CDR3 nucleotide sequence: TGTGCCAGCACCGGTAAACAGGGGAAGCACGAGCAGTACTTC. Its protein product is CASTGKQGKHEQYF.

This clonotype was detected ten times or more. CDR3 amino acids: CASSFNSLGGGYTF. The CDR3 DNA reads TGTGCCAGCAGCTTCAACAGCCTGGGGGGAGGCTACACCTTC. This chain joins TRBV5-4 and TRBJ1-2; tentatively, D is TRBD1 (5 bases). Germline CDR1 SGHNT, CDR2 YYREEE (reference sequence). CDR3 length: 14 amino acids. The V end lost 2 bases, the J end lost 8 bases, and 16 bases lay between the germline ends.

The J gene is TRBJ2-2, the V gene TRBV14; maybe TRBD2 (5 bases). Trimming removed 2 bases from V and 0 bases from J, with 7 bases in between. The germline V gene encodes CDR1 SGHDN and CDR2 FVKESK. The CDR3 is made up of 15 amino acids. CDR3 in amino acids: CASSQIGANTGELFF. As DNA, the CDR3 is TGTGCCAGCAGCCAAATCGGGGCGAACACCGGGGAGCTGTTTTTT.

Ten or more counts support this clonotype. The V call is TRBV2, the J call TRBJ2-7; D tentatively fits TRBD1 or TRBD2 (6 bases each). V dropped 4 bases and J dropped 6 bases, with 16 bases sitting between them. The CDR3 is 14 amino acids. Per the germline V gene, CDR1 is SNHLY and CDR2 is FYNNEI. The CDR3 reads CASSGSRGGLEQYF. In DNA, the CDR3 is TGTGCCAGCAGTGGGAGCAGGGGAGGCCTCGAGCAGTACTTC. The variable domain in full, with the rest retrieved from reference TRBV2 and TRBJ2-7, is EPEVTQTPSHQVTQMGQEVILRCVPISNHLYFYWYRQILGQKVEFLVSFYNNEISEKSEIFDDQFSVERPDGSNFTLKIRSTKLEDSAMYFCASSGSRGGLEQYFGPGTRLTVT.

This clonotype was observed many times. The V gene is TRBV6-1, the J gene TRBJ2-7; 7 nucleotides align to TRBD1. This CDR3 contains 13 residues. J lost 1 base, V lost 7 bases, and 4 bases had no gene match. Germline values: CDR1 MNHNS, CDR2 SASEGT. DNA for the CDR3: TGTGCCAGCACCAAGACAGGGTCCTACGAGCAGTACTTC. Its protein product is CASTKTGSYEQYF.

CDR3 in amino acids: CASRRMDTEAFF. CDR3 DNA sequence: TGTGCCAGCAGAAGGATGGACACTGAAGCTTTCTTT. This chain connects TRBV6-1 to TRBJ1-1; no clear D gene. The length of the CDR3 is 12 residues. V lost 6 bases and J lost 3, with 8 bases in between. CDR1 is MNHNS, CDR2 SASEGT, per germline.

This clonotype was seen only a few times. A much larger clone differs by one base, so this may be a read error. V gene TRBV7-8 combines with J gene TRBJ2-5; 7 positions match TRBD2. Trimming cost V 7 bases and J 2 bases; bases outside gene matches: 1. The CDR3 consists of 12 residues. Germline CDR1 SGHVS, CDR2 FQNEAQ. CDR3 region: CASNSGQETQYF. In DNA form, the CDR3 reads TGTGCCAGCAATAGCGGGCAAGAGACCCAGTACTTC.

This clonotype came up many times. With a much larger clone just one base away, this may be a read error. The V call is TRBV19, the J call TRBJ1-5, with 12 bases aligning to TRBD1. From germline, CDR1 is LNHDA and CDR2 SQIVND (reference sequence). V gave up 9 bases and J gave up 1 base; unmatched junction bases: 10. This CDR3 region has 17 residues. CDR3 sequence: CASRPGQGAHSNQPQHF. The DNA of the CDR3 is TGTGCCAGCAGGCCGGGACAGGGGGCGCACAGCAATCAGCCCCAGCATTTT.

This chain joins TRBV6-1 and TRBJ2-7; D gene ambiguous. The CDR3 length is 14 residues. CDR1 is MNHNS and CDR2 is SASEGT in the germline V gene. V was trimmed by 4 bases and J by 0 bases, leaving 10 bases between them. As DNA, the CDR3 is TGTGCCAGCAGTGCGGCAGCCTTCTCCTACGAGCAGTACTTC. Encoded protein: CASSAAAFSYEQYF.

This clonotype has a count of ten or more. V and J are TRBV7-2 and TRBJ1-5; the D is unclear. Trimming removed 5 bases at V and 2 bases at J, with 4 bases between. The CDR3 consists of 12 residues. CDR1 and CDR2 from the germline V gene are SGHTA and FQGNSA. The CDR3 spells CASSPRNQPQHF. In nucleotides, the CDR3 is TGTGCCAGCAGCCCCCGCAATCAGCCCCAGCATTTT. Drawing the rest from reference TRBV7-2 and TRBJ1-5, the complete variable domain is GAGVSQSPSNKVTEKGKDVELRCDPISGHTALYWYRQSLGQGLEFLIYFQGNSAPDKSGLPSDRFSAERTGGSVSTLTIQRTQQEDSAVYLCASSPRNQPQHFGDGTRLSIL.